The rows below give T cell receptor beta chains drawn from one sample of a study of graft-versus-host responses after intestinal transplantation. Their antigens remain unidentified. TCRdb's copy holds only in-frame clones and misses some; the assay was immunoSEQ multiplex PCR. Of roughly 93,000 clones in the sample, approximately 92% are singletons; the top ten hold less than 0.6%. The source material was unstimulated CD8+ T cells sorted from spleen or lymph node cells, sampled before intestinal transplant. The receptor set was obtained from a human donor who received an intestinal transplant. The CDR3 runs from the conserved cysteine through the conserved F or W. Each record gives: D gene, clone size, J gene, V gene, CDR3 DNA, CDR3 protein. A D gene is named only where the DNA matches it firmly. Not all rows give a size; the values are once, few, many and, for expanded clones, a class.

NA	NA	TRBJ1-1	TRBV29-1	TGCAGCGTCGAGCACACTGAAGCTTTCTTT	CSVEHTEAFF
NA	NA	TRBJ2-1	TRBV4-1	TGCGCCAGCAGCACTTCCTATGAGCAGTTCTTC	CASSTSYEQFF
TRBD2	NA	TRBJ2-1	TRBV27	TGTGCCAGCAGTGTAGCGGGAGGGCAGGTTGAGCAGTTCTTC	CASSVAGGQVEQFF
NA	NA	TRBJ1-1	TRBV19	TGTGCCAGTAGTCCAAGACGGGAAGTCAACACTGAAGCTTTCTTT	CASSPRREVNTEAFF
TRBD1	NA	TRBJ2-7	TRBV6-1	TGTGCCAGCAGTGACAGGGGGTACGAGCAGTACTTC	CASSDRGYEQYF
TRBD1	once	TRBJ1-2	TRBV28	TGTGCCAGCAGCCTGGACAGGGGGTCTGGCTACACCTTC	CASSLDRGSGYTF
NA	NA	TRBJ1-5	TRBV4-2	TGTGCCAGCAGCCAAGCAGGGGCCCAGCCCCAGCATTTT	CASSQAGAQPQHF
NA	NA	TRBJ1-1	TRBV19	TGTGCCAGCCTTACGGGGGGGAACACTGAAGCTTTCTTT	CASLTGGNTEAFF
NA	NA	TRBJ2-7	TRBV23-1	TGCGCCAGCAGTCAATCGGGGCCCTACGAGCAGTACTTC	CASSQSGPYEQYF
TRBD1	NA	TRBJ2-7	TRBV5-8	TGTGCCAGCAGCCCGACCGACAGGGTCTACGAGCAGTACTTC	CASSPTDRVYEQYF
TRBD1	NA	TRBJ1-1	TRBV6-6	TGTGCCAGCAGCTCACAGGGGGTTCTTGAAGCTTTCTTT	CASSSQGVLEAFF
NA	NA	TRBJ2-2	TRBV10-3	TGTGCCATCAGGGCCCATTGGTCGAGGGTCACCGGGGAGCTGTTTTTT	CAIRAHWSRVTGELFF
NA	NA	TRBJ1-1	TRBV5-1	TGCGCCAGCAGCCTAGGTGTATCTGGAGCCAAAGCTTTCTTT	CASSLGVSGAKAFF
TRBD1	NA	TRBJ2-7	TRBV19	TGTGCCAGTAGTCAGGGGACAGGGTTTTTCTACGAGCAGTACTTC	CASSQGTGFFYEQYF
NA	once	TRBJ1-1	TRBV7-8	TGTGCCAGCAGCTTAGTCCCGGGTCTGGAGGACACTGAAGCTTTCTTT	CASSLVPGLEDTEAFF
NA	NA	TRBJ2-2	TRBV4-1	TGCGCCAGCAGCCAAGTGGTTAGTGCCGGGGAGCTGTTTTTT	CASSQVVSAGELFF
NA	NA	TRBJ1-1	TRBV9	TGTGCCAGCAGCATACAGACAGGCAGTACTGAAGCTTTCTTT	CASSIQTGSTEAFF
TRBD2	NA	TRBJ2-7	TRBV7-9	TGTGCCAGCAGCGGTAGCGGGAGGTACTCCTACGAGCAGTACTTC	CASSGSGRYSYEQYF
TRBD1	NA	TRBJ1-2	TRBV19	TGTGCCAGTCGGACAGGGATCTATGGCTACACCTTC	CASRTGIYGYTF
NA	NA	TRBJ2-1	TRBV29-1	TGCAGCGCAAGAAGTGAGAATGAGCAGTTCTTC	CSARSENEQFF
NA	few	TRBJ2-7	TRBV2	TGTGCCAGCACCCTAGGGAGGCAGGGCTCCTACGAGCAGTACTTC	CASTLGRQGSYEQYF
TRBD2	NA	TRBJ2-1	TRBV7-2	TGTGCCAGCAGCTTAGTCTCGCGGGAGGCTAAGAGCTCCTACAATGAGCAGTTCTTC	CASSLVSREAKSSYNEQFF
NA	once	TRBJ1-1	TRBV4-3	TGCGCCAGCAGCCAAGATCGGGCAGGGCCCACTGAAGCTTTCTTT	CASSQDRAGPTEAFF
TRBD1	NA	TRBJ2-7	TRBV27	TGTGCCAGCAGTCCCGGACAGGGTTTGATGCAGGAGCAGTACTTC	CASSPGQGLMQEQYF
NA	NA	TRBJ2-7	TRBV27	TGTGCCAGCAAGGGCACAGGGCCCTACGAGCAGTACTTC	CASKGTGPYEQYF
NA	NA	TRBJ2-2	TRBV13	TGTGCCACCAGGGGCGGGAGCGCCCACACCGGGGAGCTGTTTTTT	CATRGGSAHTGELFF
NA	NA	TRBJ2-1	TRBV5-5	TGTGCCAGCAGCCTGGACATCCTCCACCATTCCTACAATGAGCAGTTCTTC	CASSLDILHHSYNEQFF
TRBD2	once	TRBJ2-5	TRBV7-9	TGTGCCAGCAGCATTCGGACTAGCGGGGAACTACAAGAGACCCAGTACTTC	CASSIRTSGELQETQYF
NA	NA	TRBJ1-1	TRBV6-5	TGTGCCAGCAGTACCACTGGGGCGGGGACTGAAGCTTTCTTT	CASSTTGAGTEAFF
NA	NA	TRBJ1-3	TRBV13	TGTGCCAGCAGCACAGGGACATCTGGAAACACCATATATTTT	CASSTGTSGNTIYF
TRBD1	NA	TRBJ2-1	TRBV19	TGTGCCAGTAGTATACTGACAGGGAGCAATGAGCAGTTCTTC	CASSILTGSNEQFF